A single sample gave rise to the 17 T cell receptor beta chains below, sequenced in a study of Tregs in tolerant kidney transplant recipients. Produced via immunoSEQ multiplex PCR; TCRdb's table is partial and in-frame only. Here the sample spans around 61,000 clones, approximately 87% being singletons. The nonmyeloablative bone marrow transplants came from related graft donors, with transient mixed chimerism. The specimen was CD4+ T cells from blood (PBMCs), collected 6 months after the transplant. The receptors were gathered from a human patient who received a combined kidney and bone marrow transplant. The graft donor may be the source of some T cells.

This rearrangement joins TRBV4-2 to TRBJ2-2, with D unresolved. Germline V lookup: CDR1 LGHNA, CDR2 YNFKEQ. The CDR3 runs 16 residues. V shed 1 base and J shed 6 bases, with 15 bases lying between them. The CDR3 DNA reads TGTGCCAGCAGCCAAGGGTCAGGATTGTGGCCCGGGGAGCTGTTTTTT. Protein: CASSQGSGLWPGELFF.

V gene TRBV19 combines with J gene TRBJ2-3; D call uncertain. Germline V lookup: CDR1 LNHDA, CDR2 SQIVND (reference sequence). The CDR3 sequence is 14 residues long. The V gene lost 4 bases and the J gene lost 0 bases, with 8 bases spanning the gap. The CDR3 protein is CASSKQSSTDTQYF. In DNA form, the CDR3 reads TGTGCCAGTAGTAAACAATCTAGCACAGATACGCAGTATTTT.

This clone was seen once. J is TRBJ2-7 and V is TRBV10-3; TRBD2 might be the D (5 bases). This CDR3 is 15 amino acids long. V was trimmed by 3 bases and J by 4 bases, leaving 16 bases between them. Germline CDR1 and CDR2: ENHRY and SYGVKD. Here the CDR3 DNA reads TGTGCCATCAGTGATGGGGTCCGGGGAAAATACGAGCAGTACTTC. As protein: CAISDGVRGKYEQYF.

The chain combines TRBV2 with TRBJ1-5; perhaps TRBD1 as D (5 bases). Trimming pared 2 bases from V and 3 bases from J, leaving 20 bases between. This CDR3 is 18 amino acids long. The germline CDR1 and CDR2 sequences are SNHLY and FYNNEI. The CDR3 DNA reads TGTGCCAGCAGTGAAACTTACGGGGGTTTTGAGGACAATCAGCCCCAGCATTTT. It translates to CASSETYGGFEDNQPQHF.

This clone occurred a few times. The chain joins TRBV11-3 to TRBJ2-7, with D perhaps matching TRBD1 (6 bases). This CDR3 has 14 amino acids. Per germline, CDR1 SGHNT and CDR2 YENEEA. Trimming pared 3 bases from V and 7 bases from J, leaving 16 bases between. CDR3 nucleotide sequence: TGTGCCAGCAGCTTTATAACAGGGCAAAGTGAGCAGTACTTC. This encodes CASSFITGQSEQYF.

V is TRBV5-4 and J is TRBJ1-1, with D perhaps TRBD1 (5 bases). V dropped 3 bases and J dropped 1 base, with 13 bases sitting between them. CDR3 size: 15 residues. Germline-derived CDR1 and CDR2 are SGHNT and YYREEE (reference sequence). The CDR3 nucleotides read TGTGCCAGCAGCTGGATGGGGGGTGGGAACACTGAAGCTTTCTTT. The encoded protein is CASSWMGGGNTEAFF.

This rearrangement joins TRBV2 to TRBJ2-7; maybe TRBD2 (6 bases). This CDR3 has 15 amino acids. In germline, CDR1 is SNHLY, CDR2 FYNNEI. Trimming left V 6 bases short and J 2 bases short, with 17 bases between. The CDR3 here is CASSPGVSGTYEQYF. The CDR3 nucleotides are TGTGCCAGCAGCCCGGGGGTGAGCGGCACCTACGAGCAGTACTTC.

V gene TRBV6-1 combines with J gene TRBJ2-7; TRBD1 is a possible D gene (6 bases). Germline V gene sequence: CDR1 MNHNS, CDR2 SASEGT. The CDR3 runs to 16 residues. With 3 bases removed from V and 4 bases from J, the gap between germline ends came to 19 bases. Here the CDR3 DNA reads TGTGCCAGCAGTGATGTCGGCCAGGGGTATAGGTACGAGCAGTACTTC. It encodes CASSDVGQGYRYEQYF.

The DNA of the CDR3 is TGCGCCAGCACCCACGGCGGCGGGAGGTTAGAGACCCAGTACTTC. This codes for CASTHGGGRLETQYF. The rearrangement uses TRBV5-1 and TRBJ2-5; 8 nucleotides match TRBD2. V was pared by 6 bases and J by 4 bases, with 11 bases of the junction left unmatched. This CDR3 is 15 amino acids long. The V gene's germline CDR1 is SGHRS and CDR2 YFSETQ.

This sequence joins TRBV30 and TRBJ2-3, with TRBD2 matching 7 bases. Trimming removed 3 bases from V and 2 bases from J; junction bases left unmatched: 5. The CDR3 spans 14 residues. Germline V gene data show CDR1 as GTSNPN and CDR2 as SVGIG (reference sequence). The CDR3 sequence: CAWRLAGATDTQYF. DNA for the CDR3: TGTGCCTGGAGACTCGCGGGAGCCACAGATACGCAGTATTTT.

The rearrangement joins TRBV7-7 to TRBJ2-1; 9 bases align to TRBD2. The CDR3 runs to 16 residues. CDR1 is SSHAT and CDR2 is FNYEAQ in the germline V gene (reference sequence). The J segment lost 0 bases and the V segment lost 4 bases, leaving 4 bases of the junction unmatched. The CDR3 DNA reads TGTGCCAGCAGCTCCCTAGCGGGGAGCTCCTACAATGAGCAGTTCTTC. Translation: CASSSLAGSSYNEQFF. The variable domain in full, completed from reference TRBV7-7 and TRBJ2-1, reads GAGVSQSPRYKVTKRGQDVTLRCDPISSHATLYWYQQALGQGPEFLTYFNYEAQPDKSGLPSDRFSAERPEGSISTLTIQRTEQRDSAMYRCASSSLAGSSYNEQFFGPGTRLTVL.

This clone was recorded a few times. The rearrangement links TRBV10-3 to TRBJ2-7; D gene ambiguous. V lost 2 bases and J lost 1, with 12 bases in between. From germline, CDR1 is ENHRY and CDR2 SYGVKD. This CDR3 contains 15 residues. The CDR3 region is CAISEGLWSSYEQYF. The CDR3 DNA reads as TGTGCCATCAGTGAGGGGCTCTGGTCGTCCTACGAGCAGTACTTC.

The J gene is TRBJ1-2, the V gene TRBV7-9; D is possibly TRBD1 (6 bases). Per germline, CDR1 SEHNR and CDR2 FQNEAQ (reference sequence). The CDR3 covers 15 residues. V was shortened by 1 base and J by 6 bases, with 15 bases between the two germline ends. CDR3 loop: CASSLVQGRRNGYTF. In nucleotides, the CDR3 is TGTGCCAGCAGCTTAGTACAGGGTAGAAGGAATGGCTACACCTTC.

The chain uses TRBV18 and TRBJ1-3; 10 nucleotides agree with TRBD1. Losses at the gene ends were 3 bases for V and 6 bases for J; bases not matched to a gene: 2. The CDR3 contains 14 residues. From germline, CDR1 is KGHSH and CDR2 LQKENI. The CDR3 bases are TGTGCCAGCTCACCCGGGACAGGGGTAAACACCATATATTTT. This codes for CASSPGTGVNTIYF.

This clone was detected a few times. The chain has TRBV5-1 and TRBJ2-1; 12 nucleotides align to TRBD2. Germline loops: CDR1 SGHRS, CDR2 YFSETQ. J gave up 9 bases and V 0 bases, and 7 bases lay outside the gene matches. There are 16 residues in the CDR3. The CDR3 protein is CASSLGLAGVGTEQFF. In DNA form, the CDR3 reads TGCGCCAGCAGCTTGGGACTAGCGGGAGTTGGGACTGAGCAGTTCTTC. The full variable domain, with the rest looked up from reference TRBV5-1 and TRBJ2-1, is KAGVTQTPRYLIKTRGQQVTLSCSPISGHRSVSWYQQTPGQGLQFLFEYFSETQRNKGNFPGRFSGRQFSNSRSEMNVSTLELGDSALYLCASSLGLAGVGTEQFFGPGTRLTVL.

The genes are TRBV27 and TRBJ2-2; D is unresolved. Per the germline V gene, CDR1 is MNHEY and CDR2 is SMNVEV (reference sequence). This CDR3 region has 13 residues. V lost 2 bases to trimming and J lost 8 bases, with 9 bases between them. The CDR3 spells CASSLIALGELFF. CDR3 sequence (DNA): TGTGCCAGCAGTTTAATAGCCTTAGGGGAGCTGTTTTTT.

This chain connects TRBV7-6 to TRBJ1-5; D is unclear. With 5 bases removed from V and 4 bases from J, the gap between germline ends came to 9 bases. This CDR3 spans 13 amino acids. Germline V gene data show CDR1 as SGHVS and CDR2 as FNYEAQ. CDR3 amino acids: CASSPQVNQPQHF. CDR3 DNA sequence: TGTGCCAGCAGCCCGCAGGTGAATCAGCCCCAGCATTTT.